This T cell receptor (beta chain) was obtained from a study of STAT5B mutations in CD4+ large granular lymphocyte leukemia. Profiled with immunoSEQ multiplex PCR; TCRdb holds only in-frame clones, not every one. The sample holds 8,000 or so clones, roughly 90% seen once. Germline-derived CDR1 and CDR2 are MNHNS and SASEGT. This CDR3 has 13 amino acids. Trimming pared 7 bases from V and 0 bases from J, leaving 9 bases between. This clone was observed a few times. This sequence originates from a woman aged 70-85 years with CD4+ T-cell large granular lymphocyte leukemia. The sample comprised PBMCs. The rearrangement uses TRBV6-1 and TRBJ1-1, with TRBD1 as a possible D gene (5 bases). The DNA of the CDR3 is TGTGCCAGCACTAGGACACTGAACACTGAAGCTTTCTTT. This gives the protein CASTRTLNTEAFF.